The 7 T cell receptor beta chains presented below share a single source sample, sequenced in a study of cytomegalovirus exposure and HLA in healthy donors (dated by TCRdb to 2017 to 2019). The receptor library was made with the immunoSEQ multiplex PCR assay. The multiplex PCR relied on a mix of 60 forward primers for TCR Vbeta segments and 13 reverse primers for TCR Jbeta segments. Held by TCRdb, this immuneACCESS table contains in-frame sequences only and omits some clones. Under half of the omission traces to an unresolved V gene where checked; the cause of the rest is unknown. This sample lists roughly 100,000 clones; about 81% were detected once. Clones ranked in the top ten supply roughly 2.1% of the sample. The sequencing input was PBMCs. The receptors stem from a man younger than 40 in good health and CMV-seronegative.

The chain has TRBV19 and TRBJ2-1; no clear D gene. Germline-derived CDR1 and CDR2 are LNHDA and SQIVND (reference sequence). There are 13 residues in the CDR3. Trimming removed 5 bases at V and 6 bases at J, with 11 bases between. CDR3 loop: CASSPQHLNEQFF. In DNA form, the CDR3 reads TGTGCCAGTAGTCCCCAACACCTCAATGAGCAGTTCTTC.

The DNA for the CDR3 is TGCGCCAGCAGCTTGTCGGGACAGGGAGGCCAAGAGACCCAGTACTTC. Its translation is CASSLSGQGGQETQYF. The gene calls are TRBV5-1 and TRBJ2-5, with 9 nucleotides matching TRBD1. The CDR3 loop spans 16 amino acids. V gave up 1 base and J gave up 1 base; unmatched junction bases: 5. From germline, CDR1 is SGHRS and CDR2 YFSETQ.

In its sample, this clone was seen once. This rearrangement joins TRBV7-2 to TRBJ2-5; 14 positions match TRBD2. V trimming: 1 base; J trimming: 4 bases; junction bases outside the gene matches: 5. The V gene's germline CDR1 is SGHTA and CDR2 FQGNSA. CDR3 length equals 17 residues. For the CDR3, the DNA is TGTGCCAGCAGCTTAGGACTAGCGGGGGGGCTTAGAGAGACCCAGTACTTC. Translating gives CASSLGLAGGLRETQYF. Based on the CDR3 plus reference TRBV7-2 and TRBJ2-5, the full variable domain is GAGVSQSPSNKVTEKGKDVELRCDPISGHTALYWYRQSLGQGLEFLIYFQGNSAPDKSGLPSDRFSAERTGGSVSTLTIQRTQQEDSAVYLCASSLGLAGGLRETQYFGPGTRLLVL.

The gene calls are TRBV6-5 and TRBJ1-4; D is ambiguous. The germline V and J ends were trimmed by 3 bases and 1 base, with 9 bases remaining between them. The CDR3 spans 15 residues. Germline V lookup: CDR1 MNHEY, CDR2 SVGAGI. CDR3 in amino acids: CASSYLGRTNEKLFF. The CDR3 DNA follows: TGTGCCAGCAGTTATCTTGGGAGAACTAATGAAAAACTGTTTTTT.

This chain connects TRBV5-6 to TRBJ2-3; possible D gene TRBD2, 6 bases. The germline gives CDR1 SGHDT, CDR2 YYEEEE. The ends were cut back, 4 bases at V and 11 bases at J, with 14 bases in the middle. The CDR3 runs 12 residues. The CDR3 coding sequence is TGTGCCAGCAGCCCGACCGGGGGATGGCAGTATTTT. Residues: CASSPTGGWQYF.

V and J are TRBV28 and TRBJ1-2; a weak D match, TRBD1 (5 bases). Looked up from germline, CDR1 is MDHEN and CDR2 is SYDVKM. V gave up 6 bases and J gave up 2 bases, with 13 bases separating them. The CDR3 extends over 14 amino acids. The CDR3 spells CASSLTDRNYGYTF. The DNA of the CDR3 is TGTGCCAGCAGCTTGACCGACAGAAACTATGGCTACACCTTC.

The V and J genes are TRBV19 and TRBJ1-4, with 7 bases aligning to TRBD1. CDR3 length: 14 residues. Germline V gene data show CDR1 as LNHDA and CDR2 as SQIVND (reference sequence). J gave up 5 bases and V 3 bases, and 3 bases lay outside the gene matches. The CDR3 here is CASSIQGGNEKLFF. CDR3 nucleotides: TGTGCCAGTAGTATCCAAGGGGGCAATGAAAAACTGTTTTTT.